This T cell receptor (beta chain) was observed in a study of persistence of HIV-infected CD4 T cells. Regarding the study as a whole: TCRbeta richness was lower in CMV- and Gag-responding cells than in anti-CD3/anti-CD28-responding cells. Antigen-responding cells were enriched for degenerate expanded CDR3beta sequences.

The immunoSEQ assay was version 4, run in survey mode. Sequencing was performed with immunoSEQ multiplex PCR; in TCRdb, only in-frame clones are kept and a portion is missing. Here the sample spans 35,000 to 45,000 clones, about 88% being singletons. Nonspecific anti-CD3/anti-CD28 bead stimulation represents the broad CD4+ T cell repertoire. Responding CD4+ T cells were sorted by upregulation of both CD40 ligand and CD69. The ends were cut back, 5 bases at V and 2 bases at J, with 17 bases in the middle. CDR1 and CDR2 from the germline V gene are SGHRS and YFSETQ. This CDR3 spans 15 amino acids. A note on this clone: No antigen is known for it.

The sample consisted of CD4+ T cells sorted from PBMCs after roughly 18-hour stimulation, taken from a patient who received antiretroviral therapy. This receptor was identified in an adult woman with HIV who was CMV-seropositive. This chain links TRBV5-1 with TRBJ2-7; D remains unclear. The CDR3 region is CASSPGSRTPYEQYF. The CDR3 nucleotides are TGCGCCAGCAGTCCCGGTTCTCGGACCCCCTACGAGCAGTACTTC. The full variable domain, its missing parts supplied by reference TRBV5-1 and TRBJ2-7, is KAGVTQTPRYLIKTRGQQVTLSCSPISGHRSVSWYQQTPGQGLQFLFEYFSETQRNKGNFPGRFSGRQFSNSRSEMNVSTLELGDSALYLCASSPGSRTPYEQYFGPGTRLTVT.